Listed below are T cell receptor beta chains from one sample, sequenced in a study of immune characterization of retroperitoneal liposarcoma. TCRdb re-called the PCR reads through MiXCR, storing one row per CDR3 protein. The table has fewer than 25,000 distinct CDR3 sequences, more than 35% seen once. Sequenced material: blood. These receptors originate from a male donor with retroperitoneal liposarcoma. The CDR3 runs from the conserved cysteine through the conserved F or W. The order of the fields is V gene, J gene, CDR3 protein.

TRBV6-1	TRBJ1-1	CASRRAGNRDTEAFF
TRBV28	TRBJ2-1	CASSSAGLAVYEQFF
TRBV5-1	TRBJ2-3	CASSGWDTQYF
TRBV6-1	.	CASKVSGGGEEQFF
TRBV5-4	TRBJ2-5	CASSLGGTGQETQYF
TRBV11-1	TRBJ2-5	CASSLSGLAEYNEQYF
TRBV6-5	TRBJ2-7	CASSYAGTSGSRGVYEQYF
TRBV7-6	.	CASGGQRETQYF
TRBV7-2	TRBJ2-4	CARSDGGDYQQSF
TRBV6-5	TRBJ2-5	CASSYSGTGGETQYF
TRBV7-6	TRBJ2-1	CASSFGLSGGETQFF
TRBV11-3	TRBJ2-2	CASSFGGRTGELFF
TRBV5-1	.	CASSVMTGQETQYF
TRBV4-1	TRBJ2-7	CASSQVRSRGTSGRYEQYF
TRBV11-1	TRBJ2-1	CASSRGGGPNEQFF
TRBV6-1	TRBJ2-1	CASSAGAGGSSYNEQFF
TRBV6-5	TRBJ1-2	CASSYSPAMDRENGYTF
TRBV7-2	TRBJ2-1	CASSLVDEQFF
TRBV6-6	TRBJ2-2	CASSYSRGGTGELFF
TRBV7-8	TRBJ2-6	CASSPPRRTGANVLTF
TRBV12-5	TRBJ2-6	CASGLGGGSGANVLTF
TRBV10-2	TRBJ2-3	CASSVSGELTDTQYF
TRBV6-1	TRBJ1-1	CASTEGGRAFF
TRBV7-2	TRBJ2-3	CASSSPGPSGSPFPDTQYF
TRBV7-8	TRBJ2-1	CASSPGDKHYEQFF
TRBV5-6	TRBJ2-7	CASTDKGLPYEQYF
TRBV7-2	TRBJ2-1	CASNPGGTITYEQFF
TRBV19	TRBJ2-1	CASGLRAGVNPNEQFF
TRBV4-1	TRBJ1-1	CASSSGGTEAFF
TRBV11-2	TRBJ2-1	CASSRQLGFYEQFF
TRBV12-3/TRBV12-4	TRBJ2-3	CASSFSRGNEQYF
TRBV12-3/TRBV12-4	TRBJ1-3	CASIESQELSGNTIYF
TRBV6-1	TRBJ1-1	CASNGRPTEAFF
TRBV27	TRBJ1-6	CASSLWTSNSPLPF
TRBV6-1	TRBJ2-2	CASSFNTGELFF
TRBV6-1	TRBJ2-1	CASSESFQGYEQFF
TRBV6-1	TRBJ2-1	CASSGGVDGHRFF
TRBV12-3/TRBV12-4	TRBJ2-5	CASSLRGGETQYF
TRBV7-6	TRBJ2-5	CASSLGGGLGETQYF
TRBV4-3	TRBJ1-6	CASSQDRTYNSPLHF
TRBV28	TRBJ2-5	CASSPIFRGQLQETQYF
TRBV6-1	TRBJ1-5	CASQASLNQPQHF
TRBV27	TRBJ2-2	CASSPSREIGELFF
TRBV6-1	TRBJ2-5	CASRAGGLETQYF
TRBV11-3	TRBJ2-2	CASSLRGLTGELFF
TRBV12-3/TRBV12-4	TRBJ2-2	CASSLGAGAPTGELFF
TRBV6-1	.	CASGKFYEQYF
TRBV7-2	TRBJ2-1	CASSSPGLAVYEQFF
TRBV7-2	TRBJ2-3	CASNPGEGRRTDTQYF
TRBV6-6	TRBJ2-1	CASTVSGVAYEQFF
TRBV6-1	TRBJ1-4	CASSEDVGQGSEKLFF
TRBV7-2	TRBJ2-1	CASSFGGHQGETQFF
TRBV7-6	TRBJ2-7	CASTFRQGGYEQYF
TRBV6-2/TRBV6-3	TRBJ1-5	CVSSYLIDRAKPQHF
TRBV6-4	TRBJ1-1	CASSEGERTEAFF
TRBV7-2	TRBJ1-1	CASSPFKSANTEAFF
TRBV10-1	TRBJ2-5	CASSEQGIEGMKTQYF
TRBV7-7	TRBJ2-3	CASSPIADTQYF
TRBV7-8	TRBJ1-5	CASSLEGAGTGVFPQHF
TRBV27	TRBJ2-7	CASILSGLAEAAEQYF